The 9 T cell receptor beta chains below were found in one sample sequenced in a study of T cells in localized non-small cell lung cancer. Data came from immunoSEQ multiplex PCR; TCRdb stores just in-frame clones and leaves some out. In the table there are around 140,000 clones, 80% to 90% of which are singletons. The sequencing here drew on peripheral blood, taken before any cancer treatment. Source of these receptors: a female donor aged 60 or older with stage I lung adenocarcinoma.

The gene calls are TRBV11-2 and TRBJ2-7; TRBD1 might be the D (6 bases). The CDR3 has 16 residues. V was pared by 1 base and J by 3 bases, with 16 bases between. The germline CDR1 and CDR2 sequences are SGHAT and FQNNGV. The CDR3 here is CASSLADRLTIYEQYF. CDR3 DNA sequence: TGTGCCAGCAGCTTAGCAGACAGGCTCACGATCTACGAGCAGTACTTC.

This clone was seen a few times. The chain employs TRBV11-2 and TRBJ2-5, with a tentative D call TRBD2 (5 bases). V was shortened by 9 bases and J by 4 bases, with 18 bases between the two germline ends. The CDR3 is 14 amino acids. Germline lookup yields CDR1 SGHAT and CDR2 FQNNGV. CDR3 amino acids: CASDSMARGETQYF. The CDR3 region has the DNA TGTGCCAGTGATAGCATGGCCCGGGGAGAGACCCAGTACTTC.

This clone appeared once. CDR3 residues: CASSPRVESYEQYF. The CDR3 coding sequence is TGTGCCAGCAGCCCCCGCGTCGAGTCCTACGAGCAGTACTTC. V usage is TRBV7-6 and J usage is TRBJ2-7, with D unresolved. The CDR3 spans 14 residues. Deletions cut 5 bases from V and 1 base from J, with 12 bases between. Germline CDR1 SGHVS, CDR2 FNYEAQ. Combining the CDR3 with reference TRBV7-6 and TRBJ2-7 gives the whole variable domain GAGVSQSPRYKVTKRGQDVALRCDPISGHVSLYWYRQALGQGPEFLTYFNYEAQQDKSGLPNDRFSAERPEGSISTLTIQRTEQRDSAMYRCASSPRVESYEQYFGPGTRLTVT.

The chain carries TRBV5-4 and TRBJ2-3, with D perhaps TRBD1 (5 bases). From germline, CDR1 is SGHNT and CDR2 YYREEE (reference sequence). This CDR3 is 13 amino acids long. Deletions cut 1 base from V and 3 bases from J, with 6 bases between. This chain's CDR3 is CASSLQGTDTQYF. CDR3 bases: TGTGCCAGCAGCTTGCAGGGTACAGATACGCAGTATTTT.

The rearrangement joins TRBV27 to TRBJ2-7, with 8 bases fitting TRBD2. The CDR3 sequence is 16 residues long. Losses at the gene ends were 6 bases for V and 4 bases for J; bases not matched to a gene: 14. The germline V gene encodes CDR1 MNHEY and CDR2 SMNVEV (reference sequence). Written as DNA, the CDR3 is TGTGCCAGCAGCCCCAGGACCGGGAGGGCCGGGTACGAGCAGTACTTC. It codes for CASSPRTGRAGYEQYF.

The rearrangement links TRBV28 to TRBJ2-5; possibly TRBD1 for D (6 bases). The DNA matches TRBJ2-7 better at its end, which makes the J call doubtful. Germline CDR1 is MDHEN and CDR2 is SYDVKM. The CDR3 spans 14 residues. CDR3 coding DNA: TGTGCCAGCAGTTTAGTGGGGGCGTCCTACGAGCAGTACTTC. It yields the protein CASSLVGASYEQYF.

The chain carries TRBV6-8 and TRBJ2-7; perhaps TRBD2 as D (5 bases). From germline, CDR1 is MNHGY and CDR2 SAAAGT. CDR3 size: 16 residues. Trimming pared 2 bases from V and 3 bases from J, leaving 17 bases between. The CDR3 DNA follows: TGTGCCAGCAGTTACCGCCCGCGGCAGGAGGACTACGAGCAGTACTTC. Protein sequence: CASSYRPRQEDYEQYF.

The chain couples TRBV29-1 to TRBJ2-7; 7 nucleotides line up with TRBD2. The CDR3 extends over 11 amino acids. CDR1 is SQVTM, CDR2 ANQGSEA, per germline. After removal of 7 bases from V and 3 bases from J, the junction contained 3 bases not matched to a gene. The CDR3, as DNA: TGCAGCGCTGGGGAGGGCTACGAGCAGTACTTC. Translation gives CSAGEGYEQYF.

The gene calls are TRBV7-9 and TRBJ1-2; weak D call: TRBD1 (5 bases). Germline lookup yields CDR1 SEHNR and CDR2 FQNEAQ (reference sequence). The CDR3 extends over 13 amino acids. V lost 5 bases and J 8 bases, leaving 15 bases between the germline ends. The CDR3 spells CASSPGVGPGYTF. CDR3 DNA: TGTGCCAGCAGCCCCGGTGTGGGGCCAGGCTACACCTTC.